This T cell receptor (beta chain) was sequenced during a study of blood T cell repertoires in COVID-19. Per the original methods: Scientists estimated how many nucleated cells there were by amplifying reference gene primers. Assay: immunoSEQ multiplex PCR; the TCRdb copy retains only in-frame clones and omits some. V, J and clone size reflect that table, while D and trimming were determined from the DNA. The sample holds more than 40,000 clones, about 81% seen once. Per germline, CDR1 MNHEY and CDR2 SMNVEV (reference sequence). V lost 2 bases, J lost 0 bases, and 11 bases lay in between. CDR3 length: 16 residues.

The source is a man between 45 and 60 years old with acute or convalescent COVID-19. Sequenced input: peripheral blood. The V gene is TRBV27, the J gene TRBJ1-3; weak D call: TRBD1 (6 bases). CDR3 loop: CASSLGGPGSGNTIYF. In DNA, the CDR3 is TGTGCCAGCAGTTTAGGGGGCCCGGGCTCTGGAAACACCATATATTTT.